This is a list of T cell receptor beta chains from one sample in a study of Ad26.COV2.S vaccination and SARS-CoV-2 variants. The table came from immunoSEQ multiplex PCR; TCRdb's copy has only in-frame clones and leaves some out. The data contain more than 300,000 clones, 65% to 90% of them seen just once; the ten biggest clones take up about 10%. The sequencing used peripheral blood, collected in a trial of Ad26.COV2.S vaccine versus placebo. All receptors come from a person between 18 and 60 years old who received the Ad26.COV2.S COVID-19 vaccine or a placebo. The CDR3 runs from the conserved cysteine through the conserved F or W. D genes are given only for firm matches. The size entry is marked missing in some rows and otherwise reads once, few, many or a size class.

cdr3_nt: TGTGCCAGCAGCAAAGAAGGGAGGGGCCTCGAGCAGTACTTC
cdr3_aa: CASSKEGRGLEQYF
cdr3_length: 14
clone_size: NA
j_call: TRBJ2-7
v_call: TRBV3-1/TRBV3-2
d_call: TRBD2

cdr3_nt: TGTGCCAGTATCGGAACAGGGGTGGGAGAGACCCAGTACTTC
cdr3_aa: CASIGTGVGETQYF
cdr3_length: 14
clone_size: NA
j_call: TRBJ2-5
v_call: TRBV19
d_call: TRBD1

cdr3_nt: TGTGCCAGCAAGGGGGAAAGCAATCAGCCCCAGCATTTT
cdr3_aa: CASKGESNQPQHF
cdr3_length: 13
clone_size: NA
j_call: TRBJ1-5
v_call: TRBV28
d_call: NA

cdr3_nt: TGTGCCATCAGTGCTGCCGGACAGGGGTTCCCTGAAGCTTTCTTT
cdr3_aa: CAISAAGQGFPEAFF
cdr3_length: 15
clone_size: NA
j_call: TRBJ1-1
v_call: TRBV10-3
d_call: TRBD1

cdr3_nt: TGTGCCATCAGTGTTAATCCCTCTCCCACAGATACGCAGTATTTT
cdr3_aa: CAISVNPSPTDTQYF
cdr3_length: 15
clone_size: NA
j_call: TRBJ2-3
v_call: TRBV10-3
d_call: NA

cdr3_nt: TGCGCCAGCTGGGGGGGGGCCGGGGAGACCCAGTACTTC
cdr3_aa: CASWGGAGETQYF
cdr3_length: 13
clone_size: once
j_call: TRBJ2-5
v_call: TRBV10-2
d_call: NA

cdr3_nt: TGTGCCAGCAGTGAAAAAAGACTACTCGCCTACGAGCAGTACTTC
cdr3_aa: CASSEKRLLAYEQYF
cdr3_length: 15
clone_size: NA
j_call: TRBJ2-7
v_call: TRBV6-1
d_call: NA

cdr3_nt: TGTGCCAGCAGTTTGAAACTAGCGGGCCTGAGGAGCTCCTACGAGCAGTACTTC
cdr3_aa: CASSLKLAGLRSSYEQYF
cdr3_length: 18
clone_size: NA
j_call: TRBJ2-7
v_call: TRBV28
d_call: TRBD2

cdr3_nt: TGTGCCATCAGTGAGTCGATGGGACTAGCGGGAGGTCGAAATGAGCAGTACTTC
cdr3_aa: CAISESMGLAGGRNEQYF
cdr3_length: 18
clone_size: NA
j_call: TRBJ2-7
v_call: TRBV10-3
d_call: TRBD2

cdr3_nt: TGCGCCAGCAGCCTCGGGGGGAGCTCCTACAATGAGCAGTTCTTC
cdr3_aa: CASSLGGSSYNEQFF
cdr3_length: 15
clone_size: NA
j_call: TRBJ2-1
v_call: TRBV4-3
d_call: TRBD2

cdr3_nt: TGTGCCAGCAGCCGGGACTCCAATCAGCCCCAGCATTTT
cdr3_aa: CASSRDSNQPQHF
cdr3_length: 13
clone_size: NA
j_call: TRBJ1-5
v_call: TRBV7-8
d_call: NA

cdr3_nt: TGTGCCAGCAGCTTAAGGGCCTCACTAAGCTCTGGGGCCAACGTCCTGACTTTC
cdr3_aa: CASSLRASLSSGANVLTF
cdr3_length: 18
clone_size: NA
j_call: TRBJ2-6
v_call: TRBV28
d_call: NA

cdr3_nt: TGTGCCAGCAGTTTAGTAGAGGCCAGCTCCGGAGAGCAGTACTTC
cdr3_aa: CASSLVEASSGEQYF
cdr3_length: 15
clone_size: NA
j_call: TRBJ2-7
v_call: TRBV6-2/TRBV6-3
d_call: NA

cdr3_nt: TGCGCCAGCGGCAGGGGGCTCGAAAACATTCAGTACTTC
cdr3_aa: CASGRGLENIQYF
cdr3_length: 13
clone_size: NA
j_call: TRBJ2-4
v_call: TRBV10-2
d_call: TRBD1

cdr3_nt: TGCAGCGTTGAACAGAATTGGAACACTGAAGCTTTCTTT
cdr3_aa: CSVEQNWNTEAFF
cdr3_length: 13
clone_size: NA
j_call: TRBJ1-1
v_call: TRBV29-1
d_call: NA

cdr3_nt: TGCGCCAGCAGCCAAGCCTACAGGGAGAGGGGTGGCTACACCTTC
cdr3_aa: CASSQAYRERGGYTF
cdr3_length: 15
clone_size: once
j_call: TRBJ1-2
v_call: TRBV4-3
d_call: NA

cdr3_nt: TGTGCCAGCAGGACTACAGGGAGTCGTGTGGATGAGCAGTTCTTC
cdr3_aa: CASRTTGSRVDEQFF
cdr3_length: 15
clone_size: NA
j_call: TRBJ2-1
v_call: TRBV7-9
d_call: NA

cdr3_nt: TGTGCCAGCAGCCAGCAAGGCCCGGAAGCTTTCTTT
cdr3_aa: CASSQQGPEAFF
cdr3_length: 12
clone_size: once
j_call: TRBJ1-1
v_call: TRBV7-8
d_call: NA